This TCR beta chain was found in a study of cytomegalovirus exposure and HLA in healthy donors. The junction had 17 bases not matched to a gene; V was cut back by 2 bases and J by 14 bases. Germline V gene sequence: CDR1 SNHLY, CDR2 FYNNEI. CDR3 length: 15 amino acids. PCR employed 60 Vbeta and 13 Jbeta primers. Some clones are missing from TCRdb's copy, which holds only in-frame ones; the method was immunoSEQ multiplex PCR. This sample carries roughly 180,000 clones, around 82% of them seen once, and the ten largest clones take approximately 1.5%. The rearrangement joins TRBV2 to TRBJ1-2; 7 bases line up with TRBD1. The sequenced sample was PBMCs. This clonotype was sampled from a male donor in good health and CMV-seronegative. CDR3 nucleotide sequence: TGTGCCAGCAGTGAATTAGGGGTGTCTGGGACAGTTCAGACCTTC. It yields the protein CASSELGVSGTVQTF.